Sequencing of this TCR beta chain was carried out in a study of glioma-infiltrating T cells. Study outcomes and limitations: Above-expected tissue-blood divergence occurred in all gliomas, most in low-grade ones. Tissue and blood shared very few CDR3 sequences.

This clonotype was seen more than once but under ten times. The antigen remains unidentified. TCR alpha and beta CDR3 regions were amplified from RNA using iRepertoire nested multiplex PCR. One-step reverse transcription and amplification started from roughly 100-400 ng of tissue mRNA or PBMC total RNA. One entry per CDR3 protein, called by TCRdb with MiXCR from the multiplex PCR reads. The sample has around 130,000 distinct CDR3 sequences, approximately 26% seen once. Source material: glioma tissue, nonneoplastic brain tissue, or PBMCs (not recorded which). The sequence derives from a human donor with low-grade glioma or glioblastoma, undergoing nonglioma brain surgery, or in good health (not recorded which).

The chain's CDR3 is CSAQPGRNNEQFF. The CDR3 DNA sequence: TGCAGTGCGCAACCAGGGCGTAACAATGAGCAGTTCTTC. This sequence joins TRBV20-1 and TRBJ2-1, with D maybe TRBD1 (5 bases). Looked up from germline, CDR1 is DFQATT and CDR2 is SNEGSKA (reference sequence). The length of the CDR3 is 13 residues. Between the trimmed V and J ends, which lost 6 bases and 5 bases, there was a span of 14 bases.